The 16 T cell receptor beta chains presented below share a single source sample, sequenced in a study of blood T cell repertoires in COVID-19 (dated by TCRdb to the early 2020s). Libraries were constructed by the immunoSEQ multiplex PCR assay. The table comes from immuneACCESS by way of TCRdb, which keeps in-frame sequences with V and J called. Part of the clones is missing from these tables; in studies checked, under half for an unresolved V gene and the rest for unknown reasons. Present in this sample are about 270,000 clones, about nine tenths of which were seen just once. Of the sample, about 12% is held by the ten largest clones. Sequenced sample: peripheral blood. These receptors came from a woman aged 25 to 45 with COVID-19, enrolled during active disease.

CDR3 DNA: TGTGCCAGCAGCCTTAGGGGGTTGGGCAATGAGCAGTTCTTC. This translates into CASSLRGLGNEQFF. J is TRBJ2-1 and V is TRBV3-1 (or the pseudogene TRBV3-2); TRBD1 is a possible D gene (6 bases). Deletions cut 4 bases from V and 6 bases from J, with 13 bases between. CDR1 LGHDT and CDR2 YNNKEL come from the germline V gene (reference sequence). The CDR3 runs to 14 residues.

This sequence joins TRBV5-1 and TRBJ2-1, with a weak D call TRBD2 (7 bases). Per germline, CDR1 SGHRS and CDR2 YFSETQ. This CDR3 spans 15 amino acids. V lost 3 bases and J 9 bases, leaving 19 bases between the germline ends. This CDR3 reads CASSSGGPGPGEQFF. The CDR3 DNA follows: TGCGCCAGCAGCTCCGGGGGGCCGGGTCCCGGTGAGCAGTTCTTC. Supplemented by reference TRBV5-1 and TRBJ2-1, the full variable domain reads KAGVTQTPRYLIKTRGQQVTLSCSPISGHRSVSWYQQTPGQGLQFLFEYFSETQRNKGNFPGRFSGRQFSNSRSEMNVSTLELGDSALYLCASSSGGPGPGEQFFGPGTRLTVL.

V usage is TRBV7-6 and J usage is TRBJ2-2; D remains unclear. CDR1 is SGHVS, CDR2 FNYEAQ, per germline. CDR3 length: 15 residues. V lost 5 bases and J 4 bases, leaving 14 bases between the germline ends. The CDR3 coding sequence is TGTGCCAGCAGCCCCCGAAGCGCTCCCACCGGGGAGCTGTTTTTT. Its translation is CASSPRSAPTGELFF.

The chain recombines TRBV4-1 with TRBJ2-5, with D perhaps TRBD2 (7 bases). Germline lookup yields CDR1 MGHRA and CDR2 YSYEKL. The CDR3 loop spans 15 amino acids. The V and J ends lost 1 base and 9 bases respectively, with 18 bases between them. The CDR3 DNA reads TGCGCCAGCAGCCAAGGTCGCGGGGGCTCCAAGGCCCAGTACTTC. Protein product: CASSQGRGGSKAQYF.

This clone appeared many times. This chain uses TRBV14 with TRBJ1-2; tentatively, D is TRBD1 (6 bases). The V end lost 3 bases, the J end lost 8 bases, and 13 bases lay between the germline ends. CDR1 and CDR2 (germline): SGHDN, FVKESK. CDR3 length: 13 amino acids. Here the CDR3 reads CASSHTRGMGYTF. The CDR3 bases are TGTGCCAGCAGCCATACGAGGGGGATGGGCTACACCTTC.

V usage is TRBV5-4 and J usage is TRBJ1-1; TRBD1 might be the D (6 bases). Trimming took off 0 bases at V and 7 bases at J, with 13 bases between the two ends. Germline V gene data show CDR1 as SGHNT and CDR2 as YYREEE (reference sequence). This CDR3 region has 14 residues. The CDR3 DNA follows: TGTGCCAGCAGCTTGGGGGGGCTGGACATTGAAGCTTTCTTT. This gives the protein CASSLGGLDIEAFF. Supplemented by reference TRBV5-4 and TRBJ1-1, the full variable domain reads ETGVTQSPTHLIKTRGQQVTLRCSSQSGHNTVSWYQQALGQGPQFIFQYYREEENGRGNFPPRFSGLQFPNYSSELNVNALELDDSALYLCASSLGGLDIEAFFGQGTRLTVV.

The chain links TRBV18 to TRBJ1-2; TRBD1 matches 9 bases. The germline gives CDR1 KGHSH, CDR2 LQKENI. V lost 5 bases and J lost 4; bases outside the gene matches: 11. The CDR3 consists of 16 residues. CDR3 protein: CASSATGTGISYGYTF. Here the CDR3 DNA reads TGTGCCAGCTCAGCCACCGGGACAGGGATTTCCTATGGCTACACCTTC.

The genes are TRBV24-1 and TRBJ1-5, with 11 bases lining up with TRBD1. Unmatched junction bases numbered 8, after V lost 5 bases and J lost 0 bases. Germline values: CDR1 KGHDR, CDR2 SFDVKD. The CDR3 has 18 amino acids. The CDR3 DNA reads TGTGCCACCAGTGTCCGGGACAGGGGGAATAATAGCAATCAGCCCCAGCATTTT. Residues: CATSVRDRGNNSNQPQHF.

This chain links TRBV7-9 with TRBJ2-7; maybe TRBD1 (8 bases). Germline V gene sequence: CDR1 SEHNR, CDR2 FQNEAQ (reference sequence). Trimming pared 5 bases from V and 2 bases from J, leaving 16 bases between. This CDR3 has 15 amino acids. DNA for the CDR3: TGTGCCAGCAGCCAAACAGGGGGAGGGACCTACGAGCAGTACTTC. Translated, it gives CASSQTGGGTYEQYF. The complete variable domain, with remaining parts taken from reference TRBV7-9 and TRBJ2-7, reads DTGVSQNPRHKITKRGQNVTFRCDPISEHNRLYWYRQTLGQGPEFLTYFQNEAQLEKSRLLSDRFSAERPKGSFSTLEIQRTEQGDSAMYLCASSQTGGGTYEQYFGPGTRLTVT.

V is TRBV6-4 and J is TRBJ1-1, with a possible D match to TRBD1 (6 bases). The CDR3 is made up of 12 amino acids. Trimming stripped 6 bases from V and 2 bases from J, with 7 bases between. In germline, CDR1 is MRHNA, CDR2 SNTAGT. CDR3 region: CASRQGNTEAFF. As DNA, the CDR3 is TGTGCCAGCAGACAGGGTAACACTGAAGCTTTCTTT.

This chain links TRBV5-1 with TRBJ1-3; no definite D call. The length of the CDR3 is 16 residues. The germline V gene encodes CDR1 SGHRS and CDR2 YFSETQ. Deletions cut 2 bases from V and 0 bases from J, with 12 bases between. CDR3: CASSFGRAGSGNTIYF. Here the CDR3 DNA reads TGCGCCAGCAGCTTTGGGAGGGCCGGCTCTGGAAACACCATATATTTT.

The sample holds one count of this clone. The genes are TRBV24-1 and TRBJ2-2; 7 nucleotides match TRBD1. This CDR3 has 12 residues. The V segment lost 3 bases and the J segment 17 bases; nucleotides outside the gene matches: 8. CDR1 and CDR2 from the germline V gene are KGHDR and SFDVKD. DNA of the CDR3: TGTGCCACCAGTGATCCCGGGACAGAGTACTTTTTT. Translated: CATSDPGTEYFF.

V gene TRBV7-2 combines with J gene TRBJ1-1; D gene ambiguous. Looked up from germline, CDR1 is SGHTA and CDR2 is FQGNSA. The CDR3 runs to 13 residues. Deletions cut 5 bases from V and 3 bases from J, with 10 bases between. CDR3 amino acids: CASSRTEDTEAFF. The CDR3 DNA reads TGTGCCAGCAGCCGGACGGAGGACACTGAAGCTTTCTTT.

The chain joins TRBV5-4 to TRBJ1-2; possible D gene TRBD1, 6 bases. Germline CDR1 reads SGHNT; CDR2 reads YYREEE (reference sequence). Trimming removed 3 bases at V and 2 bases at J, with 17 bases between. This CDR3 contains 16 residues. CDR3 in amino acids: CASSSPGQAMNYGYTF. The CDR3 nucleotides are TGTGCCAGCAGCTCCCCGGGACAAGCTATGAACTATGGCTACACCTTC.

This clone is a singleton in its sample. The chain joins TRBV5-4 to TRBJ2-2, with 9 positions matching TRBD1. The germline V gene encodes CDR1 SGHNT and CDR2 YYREEE (reference sequence). The CDR3 consists of 16 residues. V shed 4 bases and J 5 bases; nucleotides not matched to a gene: 9. The CDR3 coding sequence is TGTGCCAGCAGCATTTCGACAGGGGGGAGAACCGGGGAGCTGTTTTTT. Residues: CASSISTGGRTGELFF.

The genes are TRBV5-1 and TRBJ2-1; the match to TRBD2 covers 9 bases. CDR3 size: 16 residues. Germline CDR1 and CDR2: SGHRS and YFSETQ. After removal of 0 bases from V and 2 bases from J, the junction contained 3 bases not matched to a gene. CDR3 sequence: CASSLGIAGAYNEQFF. CDR3 DNA: TGCGCCAGCAGCTTGGGGATAGCGGGGGCCTACAATGAGCAGTTCTTC.